Following are 29 T cell receptor beta chains from one sample sequenced in a study of T cell repertoires in cytomegalovirus infection. No antigen is known for these receptors. Via MiXCR, TCRdb re-called the reads, giving one row per CDR3 protein. Of some 71,000 distinct CDR3 sequences in the sample, around 28% were seen once. Sequenced material: CD8+ T cells from cultured PBMCs, taken from culture after CMV antigen stimulation. The origin of the receptors is a human donor in good health (CMV status not recorded). Some clones in this sample may be carry-over from other donors' samples.

The chain links TRBV19 to TRBJ1-3, with D uncertain. Germline lookup yields CDR1 LNHDA and CDR2 SQIVND (reference sequence). The length of the CDR3 is 15 residues. V lost 8 bases to trimming and J lost 8 bases, with 22 bases between them. As DNA, the CDR3 is TGTGCCAGTGGTGTCGAAGCCTCTCTGAGTGACACCATATATTTT. It specifies CASGVEASLSDTIYF. Supplemented by reference TRBV19 and TRBJ1-3, the full variable domain reads DGGITQSPKYLFRKEGQNVTLSCEQNLNHDAMYWYRQDPGQGLRLIYYSQIVNDFQKGDIAEGYSVSREKKESFPLTVTSAQKNPTAFYLCASGVEASLSDTIYFGEGSWLTVV.

The V call is TRBV12-3 or TRBV12-4, the J call TRBJ1-1; possibly TRBD1 for D (5 bases). The CDR3 runs 11 residues. V shed 7 bases and J shed 5 bases, with 8 bases lying between them. The CDR3 loop reads CASTWGTEAFF. For the CDR3, the DNA is TGTGCCAGCACCTGGGGGACTGAAGCTTTCTTT.

In this sample, this clonotype turned up many times. This rearrangement joins TRBV7-2 to TRBJ1-1, with D unresolved. This CDR3 has 13 amino acids. The V end lost 2 bases, the J end lost 7 bases, and 11 bases lay between the germline ends. Germline V lookup: CDR1 SGHTA, CDR2 FQGNSA. In DNA form, the CDR3 reads TGTGCCAGCAGCTTAAACGTTCAGATTGAAGCTTTCTTT. This sequence encodes CASSLNVQIEAFF. Combining the CDR3 with reference TRBV7-2 and TRBJ1-1 gives the whole variable domain GAGVSQSPSNKVTEKGKDVELRCDPISGHTALYWYRQSLGQGLEFLIYFQGNSAPDKSGLPSDRFSAERTGGSVSTLTIQRTQQEDSAVYLCASSLNVQIEAFFGQGTRLTVV.

Only a few counts were recorded for this clonotype. The chain employs TRBV6-5 and TRBJ2-7; D gene ambiguous. The germline CDR1 and CDR2 sequences are MNHEY and SVGAGI. The CDR3 consists of 13 residues. V was trimmed by 7 bases and J by 3 bases, leaving 13 bases between them. CDR3 nucleotides: TGTGCCAGCACCCAAGCGTTGGGCTACGAGCAGTACTTC. Protein product: CASTQALGYEQYF.

The J gene is TRBJ1-2, the V gene TRBV29-1, with 8 bases matching TRBD1. V trimming: 1 base; J trimming: 8 bases; junction bases outside the gene matches: 9. The CDR3 length is 14 residues. Germline-derived CDR1 and CDR2 are SQVTM and ANQGSEA. CDR3 nucleotides: TGCAGCGTTGAAGTACCAGGGGGCCAATTCGGCTACACCTTC. Translating gives CSVEVPGGQFGYTF.

This clonotype was seen more than once but under ten times. The chain recombines TRBV29-1 with TRBJ2-1; D perhaps matches TRBD1 (5 bases). V lost 1 base, J lost 8 bases, and 12 bases lay in between. Looked up from germline, CDR1 is SQVTM and CDR2 is ANQGSEA. The CDR3 is 13 amino acids. DNA for the CDR3: TGCAGCGTTGAAGGCAGGGCTTTACATGAGCAGTTCTTC. Encoded protein: CSVEGRALHEQFF.

This clonotype turned up a few times. The rearrangement links TRBV7-8 to TRBJ1-5, with D possibly TRBD1 on 5 matching bases. The V gene lost 3 bases and the J gene lost 0 bases, with 15 bases spanning the gap. The CDR3 is 17 amino acids. The germline gives CDR1 SGHVS, CDR2 FQNEAQ. The CDR3 region has the DNA TGTGCCAGCAGCTTCGGACAAGGGGAACATAGCAATCAGCCCCAGCATTTT. Translating gives CASSFGQGEHSNQPQHF.

This clonotype occurred a few times. The junction departs from germline at one end; a sequencing error may be responsible. The chain carries TRBV7-7 and TRBJ1-2; 8 positions match TRBD1. The CDR3 length is 15 residues. The germline V gene encodes CDR1 SSHAT and CDR2 FNYEAQ (reference sequence). CDR3 DNA: TGTGCTAGCAGCCCAGGGACAGGTAGGGGCTATGGCTACACCTTC. Translation gives CASSPGTGRGYGYTF.

This clonotype was picked up one time. The chain recombines TRBV10-2 with TRBJ2-7; D uncertain. The length of the CDR3 is 12 residues. Germline V CDR1 and CDR2: WSHSY, SAAADI. Between the trimmed V and J ends, which lost 0 bases and 1 base, there was a span of 1 base. The CDR3 sequence: CASSESSYEQYF. The CDR3, as DNA: TGCGCCAGCAGTGAGTCGTCCTACGAGCAGTACTTC.

The table lists this clonotype with many counts. The rearrangement joins TRBV7-9 to TRBJ2-7; D ambiguous. V was shortened by 4 bases and J by 2 bases, with 6 bases between the two germline ends. This CDR3 has 12 residues. Germline V CDR1 and CDR2: SEHNR, FQNEAQ (reference sequence). The CDR3 spells CASSSATYEQYF. The CDR3 DNA sequence: TGTGCCAGCAGCTCAGCCACCTACGAGCAGTACTTC. The whole variable domain, filled in from reference TRBV7-9 and TRBJ2-7, reads DTGVSQNPRHKITKRGQNVTFRCDPISEHNRLYWYRQTLGQGPEFLTYFQNEAQLEKSRLLSDRFSAERPKGSFSTLEIQRTEQGDSAMYLCASSSATYEQYFGPGTRLTVT.

This clonotype was seen only a few times. This chain joins TRBV6-6 and TRBJ2-1, with 10 bases fitting TRBD2. V dropped 8 bases and J dropped 4; count of bases not matched to a gene: 8. The germline gives CDR1 MNHNY, CDR2 SVGAGI (reference sequence). The CDR3 runs 15 residues. Here the CDR3 reads CASSGKRGGYNEQFF. In DNA, the CDR3 is TGTGCCAGCTCGGGGAAGCGGGGGGGGTACAATGAGCAGTTCTTC.

As regards this clonotype: A single base separates this from a much larger clone, so it may be a read error. It is likely a read error, because the conserved phenylalanine at the end of the CDR3 is missing. The chain joins TRBV28 to TRBJ2-3, with 7 bases fitting TRBD1. V lost 7 bases, J lost 6 bases, and 4 bases stayed unmatched. This CDR3 has 12 residues. The germline CDR1 and CDR2 sequences are MDHEN and SYDVKM. The CDR3: CASTTGADTQYY. The CDR3, as DNA: TGTGCCAGCACCACAGGGGCGGATACGCAGTATTAT.

This clonotype was counted many times. The chain links TRBV20-1 to TRBJ2-3; 9 bases agree with TRBD2. The V segment lost 2 bases and the J segment 4 bases; nucleotides outside the gene matches: 13. CDR3 length equals 17 residues. The germline CDR1 and CDR2 sequences are DFQATT and SNEGSKA (reference sequence). DNA of the CDR3: TGCAGTGCTAGAAAAGCGGGGGGCTCGGGGGGCTCAGATACGCAGTATTTT. Translation gives CSARKAGGSGGSDTQYF.

The chain recombines TRBV27 with TRBJ2-1; 8 nucleotides match TRBD2. Germline CDR1 reads MNHEY; CDR2 reads SMNVEV (reference sequence). The junction had 5 bases not matched to a gene; V was cut back by 3 bases and J by 4 bases. The CDR3 has 15 amino acids. The CDR3 sequence is CASSFTSGAYNEQFF. DNA of the CDR3: TGTGCCAGCAGTTTTACTAGCGGAGCTTACAATGAGCAGTTCTTC.

This clonotype occurred many times. This chain links TRBV19 with TRBJ1-5; 8 positions match TRBD1. Germline CDR1 LNHDA, CDR2 SQIVND (reference sequence). This CDR3 is built from 14 residues. V lost 8 bases and J lost 9; bases outside the gene matches: 12. CDR3 region: CASQFGQGFWPQHF. The CDR3 DNA reads as TGTGCCAGTCAGTTTGGACAGGGATTTTGGCCCCAGCATTTT.

The gene calls are TRBV6-1 and TRBJ2-7, with D hard to call. CDR1 is MNHNS, CDR2 SASEGT, per germline. Trimming stripped 7 bases from V and 3 bases from J, with 25 bases between. This CDR3 spans 17 amino acids. CDR3 sequence: CASMVQAVQSRIYEQYF. The CDR3 DNA reads as TGTGCCAGCATGGTCCAGGCCGTCCAGTCTCGTATCTACGAGCAGTACTTC.

The CDR3 sequence is CASSSSGVRETQYF. CDR3 DNA: TGTGCCAGCAGTTCCTCGGGGGTTCGGGAGACCCAGTACTTC. V gene TRBV27 combines with J gene TRBJ2-5, with D possibly matching TRBD2 (6 bases). Per germline, CDR1 MNHEY and CDR2 SMNVEV (reference sequence). Trimming pared 4 bases from V and 5 bases from J, leaving 14 bases between. CDR3 size: 14 residues.

This clonotype was detected only a few times. The chain joins TRBV14 to TRBJ2-5; the D is unclear. Trimming left V 2 bases short and J 3 bases short, with 4 bases between. This CDR3 contains 12 residues. Looked up from germline, CDR1 is SGHDN and CDR2 is FVKESK. The CDR3 DNA is TGTGCCAGCAGCCAATTTAAAGAGACCCAGTACTTC. Protein sequence: CASSQFKETQYF.

This clonotype has a handful of counts. This chain connects TRBV28 to TRBJ1-5; D uncertain. The CDR3 length is 15 residues. CDR1 is MDHEN and CDR2 is SYDVKM in the germline V gene. Trimming took off 1 base at V and 6 bases at J, with 13 bases between the two ends. The chain's CDR3 is CASSLSQATSQPQHF. CDR3 nucleotides: TGTGCCAGCAGTTTATCGCAGGCCACTAGTCAGCCCCAGCATTTT.

This clonotype has just a few counts. V usage is TRBV7-6 and J usage is TRBJ2-3; TRBD2 agrees at 13 bases. Germline V gives CDR1 SGHVS, CDR2 FNYEAQ. The CDR3 is 16 amino acids. Trimming cost V 5 bases and J 4 bases; bases outside gene matches: 6. Here the CDR3 DNA reads TGTGCCAGCAGCCCTCGGACTAGCGGGAGCCCAGATACGCAGTATTTT. It encodes CASSPRTSGSPDTQYF.

This chain uses TRBV7-9 with TRBJ2-2; tentatively, D is TRBD1 (5 bases). Trimming took off 1 base at V and 2 bases at J, with 11 bases between the two ends. Per germline, CDR1 SEHNR and CDR2 FQNEAQ (reference sequence). CDR3 length equals 16 residues. CDR3 amino acids: CASSLGGAQNTGELFF. CDR3 DNA: TGTGCCAGCAGCTTAGGTGGGGCCCAAAACACCGGGGAGCTGTTTTTT.

This chain links TRBV2 with TRBJ2-2; D assignment may be TRBD1 or TRBD2 (5 bases each). The CDR3 sequence is 18 residues long. V shed 1 base and J shed 0 bases, with 15 bases lying between them. CDR1 is SNHLY and CDR2 is FYNNEI in the germline V gene. The CDR3 DNA is TGTGCCAGCAGTGAAGAAGGGGAGCTTTCGGCGAACACCGGGGAGCTGTTTTTT. Its translation is CASSEEGELSANTGELFF.

This clonotype was picked up many times. This chain connects TRBV7-2 to TRBJ1-1; no clear D. Germline CDR1 and CDR2: SGHTA and FQGNSA. V lost 5 bases and J 0 bases, leaving 7 bases between the germline ends. This CDR3 is built from 13 residues. Here the CDR3 reads CASSEGMNTEAFF. CDR3 coding DNA: TGTGCCAGCAGCGAGGGTATGAACACTGAAGCTTTCTTT.

The chain joins TRBV6-1 to TRBJ2-3; D possibly corresponds to TRBD1 (6 bases). Germline CDR1 and CDR2: MNHNS and SASEGT. The ends were cut back, 5 bases at V and 5 bases at J, with 11 bases in the middle. CDR3 length: 13 amino acids. Written as DNA, the CDR3 is TGTGCCAGCAGTCGGGACACCCTAGATACGCAGTATTTT. Translated, it gives CASSRDTLDTQYF.

V is TRBV6-1 and J is TRBJ2-2; weak D call: TRBD2 (6 bases). V lost 2 bases and J lost 1, with 8 bases in between. Germline V CDR1 and CDR2: MNHNS, SASEGT. The CDR3 consists of 15 residues. The CDR3 DNA follows: TGTGCCAGCAGTGAATTTAGCGGGAACACCGGGGAGCTGTTTTTT. Its translation: CASSEFSGNTGELFF.

This clonotype has a handful of counts. The genes are TRBV24-1 and TRBJ2-3; D unresolved. The CDR3 runs 11 residues. Deletions cut 5 bases from V and 4 bases from J, with 3 bases between. The germline CDR1 and CDR2 sequences are KGHDR and SFDVKD. This CDR3 reads CATSAADTQYF. In DNA form, the CDR3 reads TGTGCCACCAGTGCCGCAGATACGCAGTATTTT.

V and J are TRBV12-3 or TRBV12-4 and TRBJ2-3; 12 positions match TRBD2. V shed 7 bases and J 2 bases; nucleotides not matched to a gene: 13. This CDR3 comprises 18 residues. The CDR3 spells CASTATTSGRTYTDTQYF. For the CDR3, the DNA is TGTGCCAGCACCGCGACCACTAGCGGGAGGACCTACACAGATACGCAGTATTTT.

The chain links TRBV4-3 to TRBJ2-7; D is uncertain. The germline V and J ends were trimmed by 0 bases and 2 bases, with 11 bases remaining between them. Germline CDR1 and CDR2: LGHNA and YSLEER. The CDR3 is 15 amino acids. CDR3 bases: TGCGCCAGCAGCCAAGATGACACAGCTACCTACGAGCAGTACTTC. It is translated as CASSQDDTATYEQYF.

The V call is TRBV20-1, the J call TRBJ2-1; D call uncertain. V was cut by 2 bases and J by 4 bases, with 9 bases left in between. This CDR3 contains 13 residues. Germline loops: CDR1 DFQATT, CDR2 SNEGSKA (reference sequence). CDR3 DNA: TGCAGTGCTAGACGAGTGGCATACAATGAGCAGTTCTTC. Protein product: CSARRVAYNEQFF.